In its sample, the clone carrying this TCR beta chain was seen a few times. Profiles of TCR beta VDJ and CDR3 were generated from a genomic DNA template. TCRdb re-called the reads with MiXCR, one entry per CDR3 protein. The table includes 200,000 to 250,000 distinct CDR3 sequences, more than 55% detected once. This record comes from a study of CD8+CD57+ T cells in acquired aplastic anemia. CDR3 length: 13 residues. The J segment lost 8 bases and the V segment lost 10 bases, leaving 4 bases of the junction unmatched. Germline loops: CDR1 ENHRY, CDR2 SYGVKD. Sequencing involved patients with CD8+CD57+ cell expansion previously shown by flow cytometry. Every one of the patients had aplastic anemia (severe, acquired).

V usage is TRBV10-3 and J usage is TRBJ2-1, with 14 bases matching TRBD2. Sequenced: sorted CD4+, CD8+, or CD8+CD57+ T cells (not recorded which) from PBMCs. The clonotype was recovered from a human donor with aplastic anemia. The DNA for the CDR3 is TGTGCCACCGGGACTAGCGGGAGTGATGAGCAGTTCTTC. Its protein is CATGTSGSDEQFF.